Below, one TCR beta chain is given with its context. Its antigen is not identified. Sequenced by immunoSEQ multiplex PCR; TCRdb stores in-frame clones only, minus some. The sample shows approximately 65,000 clones, 89% of them seen only once. The data derive from a study of OX40 agonist ivuxolimab in advanced cancers. Notes on the study in general: More expanded clones were found, on average, in CD8+ than in CD4+ T cells.

The CDR3 sequence is 16 residues long. Trimming stripped 1 base from V and 0 bases from J, with 10 bases between. CDR1 is MGHRA, CDR2 YSYEKL, per germline. The chain joins TRBV4-1 to TRBJ2-1; D is ambiguous. Sequencing was performed on CD4+ or CD8+ T cells sorted from blood, taken in a trial of the OX40 agonist ivuxolimab. The TCR was taken from an adult with an advanced solid tumor such as melanoma, head and neck, liver or kidney cancer. CDR3 nucleotide sequence: TGCGCCAGCAGCCAAGTAGACATCATCTCCTACAATGAGCAGTTCTTC. It is translated as CASSQVDIISYNEQFF.